The present T cell receptor beta chain was sequenced within a study of OX40 agonist ivuxolimab in advanced cancers. Study overall: The patients got ivuxolimab, which is an agonistic anti-OX40 (CD134) antibody. Each dose-escalation patient presented with hepatocellular carcinoma, melanoma, renal cell or head and neck cancer. The mean age was about 61 years, ranging from about 23 to 85, with about 87% of participants male.

In this sample, this clone turned up once. The antigen is not known. The data were produced by immunoSEQ multiplex PCR, yet TCRdb's version contains in-frame clones alone and is incomplete. The sample consists of fewer than 95,000 clones, more than 80% of them appearing once. The CDR3 covers 19 residues. Germline assignment: CDR1 SGHTA and CDR2 FQGNSA. V was trimmed by 4 bases and J by 2 bases, leaving 26 bases between them. Study-level points and caveats: The study found that CD8+ T cells averaged more expanded clones than CD4+.

The J gene is TRBJ2-5, the V gene TRBV7-2; tentatively, D is TRBD2 (5 bases). The sequence came from an adult with an advanced solid tumor such as melanoma, head and neck, liver or kidney cancer. Specimen: CD4+ or CD8+ T cells sorted from blood, collected in a trial of the OX40 agonist ivuxolimab. The chain's CDR3 is CASSSPGKGGPAGQETQYF. The DNA of the CDR3 is TGTGCCAGCAGCTCGCCGGGAAAAGGAGGTCCCGCTGGGCAAGAGACCCAGTACTTC.